A single sample gave rise to the 18 T cell receptor beta chains below, sequenced in a study of PD-1 blockade in classical Hodgkin lymphoma. Each patient's relapse followed autologous stem cell transplantation, and brentuximab vedotin exposure varied. Measured with immunoSEQ multiplex PCR; TCRdb has only the in-frame clones, and not every one. The table has about 30,000 clones, over 55% seen once. The sample consisted of peripheral blood mononuclear cells (PBMCs), taken before the second cycle of nivolumab. These receptor sequences come from a human donor with classical Hodgkin lymphoma.

The rearrangement links TRBV6-1 to TRBJ1-4; D may be TRBD1 (6 bases). CDR3 length: 15 residues. Germline-derived CDR1 and CDR2 are MNHNS and SASEGT. With 1 base removed from V and 13 bases from J, the gap between germline ends came to 19 bases. The CDR3 nucleotides read TGTGCCAGCAGTGAAGGGGGGGTAACAGGGCTCAGACTGTTTTTT. Its translation: CASSEGGVTGLRLFF.

This chain connects TRBV13 to TRBJ2-7; 7 nucleotides align to TRBD1. The V and J ends lost 3 bases and 3 bases, in that order; junction bases with no gene match: 8. The CDR3 spans 15 residues. CDR1 and CDR2 (germline): PRHDT, FYEKMQ (reference sequence). The CDR3 sequence is CASSFSGQTIYEQYF. CDR3 nucleotide sequence: TGTGCCAGCAGCTTTTCGGGACAGACCATCTACGAGCAGTACTTC.

Details on this clone: Other nucleotide sequences from this sample produce the same CDR3. The rearrangement joins TRBV2 to TRBJ2-2, with D possibly TRBD2 on 5 matching bases. CDR1 is SNHLY and CDR2 is FYNNEI in the germline V gene. The V end lost 1 base, the J end lost 7 bases, and 16 bases lay between the germline ends. This CDR3 is 16 amino acids long. This CDR3 reads CASSEGGAWGDGELFF. CDR3 DNA sequence: TGTGCCAGCAGTGAAGGCGGAGCGTGGGGAGACGGGGAGCTGTTTTTT.

The gene calls are TRBV11-1 and TRBJ2-5; D gene unclear. Germline lookup yields CDR1 SGHAT and CDR2 FQDESV (reference sequence). The CDR3 loop spans 14 amino acids. With 1 base removed from V and 1 base from J, the gap between germline ends came to 7 bases. Here the CDR3 reads CASSLGTAQETQYF. In nucleotides, the CDR3 is TGTGCCAGCAGCTTAGGTACAGCCCAAGAGACCCAGTACTTC.

This clone has just a few counts. The chain joins TRBV27 to TRBJ1-6, with D unresolved. CDR1 is MNHEY, CDR2 SMNVEV, per germline (reference sequence). With 2 bases removed from V and 0 bases from J, the gap between germline ends came to 5 bases. There are 15 residues in the CDR3. CDR3 amino acids: CASSLTSSYNSPLHF. In nucleotides, the CDR3 is TGTGCCAGCAGTTTAACGAGCTCCTATAATTCACCCCTCCACTTT.

The V gene is TRBV27, the J gene TRBJ2-2; a weak D match, TRBD2 (6 bases). This CDR3 has 15 residues. V was cut by 0 bases and J by 5 bases, with 10 bases left in between. CDR1 and CDR2 from the germline V gene are MNHEY and SMNVEV (reference sequence). This CDR3 is CASSLSQGGTGELFF. The CDR3 DNA is TGTGCCAGCAGTTTATCCCAGGGAGGAACCGGGGAGCTGTTTTTT.

The chain links TRBV6-5 to TRBJ2-7; 10 bases agree with TRBD2. V shed 8 bases and J 6 bases; nucleotides not matched to a gene: 10. In germline, CDR1 is MNHEY, CDR2 SVGAGI. This CDR3 contains 14 residues. The CDR3 region is CASHQRGGTGEQYF. The CDR3 DNA reads TGTGCCAGCCACCAGCGGGGGGGGACGGGCGAGCAGTACTTC.

V usage is TRBV5-1 and J usage is TRBJ2-5; 11 bases align to TRBD1. Germline CDR1 SGHRS, CDR2 YFSETQ. The CDR3 sequence is 15 residues long. V lost 6 bases and J lost 1; bases outside the gene matches: 5. CDR3 nucleotide sequence: TGCGCCAGCACCTCCGGGACAGGGGGCCAAGAGACCCAGTACTTC. Residues: CASTSGTGGQETQYF.

This clone appeared a single time. The J gene is TRBJ1-5, the V gene TRBV29-1, with D uncertain. Trimming cost V 7 bases and J 3 bases, with 13 bases left between them. The CDR3 sequence is 13 residues long. Germline V gives CDR1 SQVTM, CDR2 ANQGSEA. CDR3: CSASRGVNQPQHF. DNA for the CDR3: TGCAGCGCCAGTCGTGGGGTCAATCAGCCCCAGCATTTT.

The CDR3 sequence: CASSLPRESYEQYF. The CDR3, as DNA: TGTGCCAGCAGCTTACCCAGGGAATCCTACGAGCAGTACTTC. The chain carries TRBV28 and TRBJ2-7, with D maybe TRBD1 (5 bases). This CDR3 comprises 14 residues. Trimming stripped 6 bases from V and 1 base from J, with 13 bases between. Per the germline V gene, CDR1 is MDHEN and CDR2 is SYDVKM.

This clone appeared once. The chain links TRBV5-4 to TRBJ1-4; 11 positions agree with TRBD1. Trimming at V came to 4 bases and at J to 6 bases, leaving 8 bases not matched to a gene. Germline values: CDR1 SGHNT, CDR2 YYREEE (reference sequence). This CDR3 has 16 amino acids. CDR3 sequence reads: CASSLGQGAFDEKLFF. CDR3 in DNA: TGTGCCAGCAGCCTCGGACAGGGGGCATTCGATGAAAAACTGTTTTTT. Full variable domain (rest looked up from reference TRBV5-4 and TRBJ1-4): ETGVTQSPTHLIKTRGQQVTLRCSSQSGHNTVSWYQQALGQGPQFIFQYYREEENGRGNFPPRFSGLQFPNYSSELNVNALELDDSALYLCASSLGQGAFDEKLFFGSGTQLSVL.

The chain carries TRBV6-1 and TRBJ1-6; 7 bases align to TRBD1. Trimming took 7 bases from V and 8 from J; bases not matched to a gene: 5. The CDR3 contains 13 residues. Germline V gene lookup returns CDR1 MNHNS and CDR2 SASEGT. CDR3 nucleotide sequence: TGTGCCAGCACCGGGACAGCGGATTCACCCCTCCACTTT. This encodes CASTGTADSPLHF.

The chain combines TRBV19 with TRBJ2-1, with no clear D. V lost 4 bases and J lost 9, with 13 bases in between. From germline, CDR1 is LNHDA and CDR2 SQIVND (reference sequence). This CDR3 is built from 13 residues. CDR3 loop: CASSNYEFFEQFF. The CDR3 bases are TGTGCCAGTAGTAATTATGAGTTCTTTGAGCAGTTCTTC.

The V call is TRBV27, the J call TRBJ2-1, with a possible D match to TRBD1 (5 bases). The CDR3 covers 13 residues. Per the germline V gene, CDR1 is MNHEY and CDR2 is SMNVEV (reference sequence). Deletions cut 2 bases from V and 3 bases from J, with 5 bases between. The CDR3 sequence is CASSLDSYNEQFF. The CDR3 DNA reads as TGTGCCAGCAGTTTAGACAGCTACAATGAGCAGTTCTTC.

This chain connects TRBV6-5 to TRBJ1-2, with 7 positions matching TRBD1. With 7 bases clipped from V and 3 bases from J, the junction kept 5 bases outside the gene matches. CDR1 MNHEY and CDR2 SVGAGI come from the germline V gene. The CDR3 spans 13 residues. In DNA, the CDR3 is TGTGCCAGCATCTCCGGGACAGACTATGGCTACACCTTC. It encodes CASISGTDYGYTF.

The chain couples TRBV2 to TRBJ1-1; D is uncertain. CDR1 and CDR2 (germline): SNHLY, FYNNEI. V was trimmed by 2 bases and J by 6 bases, leaving 7 bases between them. The CDR3 is 12 residues long. CDR3 residues: CASSEYHPEAFF. The CDR3 DNA is TGTGCCAGCAGTGAATACCACCCTGAAGCTTTCTTT.

The chain carries TRBV27 and TRBJ2-7; the D is unclear. Germline V gene sequence: CDR1 MNHEY, CDR2 SMNVEV (reference sequence). The CDR3 is made up of 16 amino acids. V shed 4 bases and J shed 3 bases, with 19 bases lying between them. The CDR3 sequence is CASSSWSARQIYEQYF. In DNA form, the CDR3 reads TGTGCCAGCAGTTCCTGGTCGGCCAGGCAGATCTACGAGCAGTACTTC.

This clone was recorded a few times. The V call is TRBV6-5, the J call TRBJ2-7; 9 bases agree with TRBD1. Unmatched junction bases numbered 7, after V lost 6 bases and J lost 1 base. CDR1 is MNHEY, CDR2 SVGAGI, per germline. There are 15 residues in the CDR3. The CDR3 coding sequence is TGTGCCAGCAGAAAGGGACAGGGCACTTCCTACGAGCAGTACTTC. Translated: CASRKGQGTSYEQYF.